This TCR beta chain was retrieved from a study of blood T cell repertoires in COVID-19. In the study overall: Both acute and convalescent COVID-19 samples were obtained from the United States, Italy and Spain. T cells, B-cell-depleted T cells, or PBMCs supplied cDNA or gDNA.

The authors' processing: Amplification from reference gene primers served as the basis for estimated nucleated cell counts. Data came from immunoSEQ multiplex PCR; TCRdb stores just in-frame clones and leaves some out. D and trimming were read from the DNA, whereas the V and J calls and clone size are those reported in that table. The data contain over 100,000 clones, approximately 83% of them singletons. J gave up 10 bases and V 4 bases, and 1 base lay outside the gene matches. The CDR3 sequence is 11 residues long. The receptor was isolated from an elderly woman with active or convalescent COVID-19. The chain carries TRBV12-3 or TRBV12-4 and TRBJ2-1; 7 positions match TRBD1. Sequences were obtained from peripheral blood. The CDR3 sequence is CASSYRGEQFF. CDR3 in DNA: TGTGCCAGCAGTTACAGGGGCGAGCAGTTCTTC.